This T cell receptor (beta chain) came from a study of T cells in Graves' hyperthyroidism and ophthalmopathy. Study-wide points: Stable hyperthyroidism was separated from ophthalmopathy by a model based on 13 V-J features. Most clonotypes expanded in thyroid above 0.001 were likewise present in blood.

TCR beta CDR3 region amplification was performed from RNA transcripts. First-round RT-PCR with HTBI primers amplified the TCR CDR3 region. TCRdb re-derived calls from the multiplex PCR reads in MiXCR, one entry per CDR3 protein. Seen here are about 640,000 distinct CDR3 sequences, 20% observed once, and the top ten hold approximately 30%. This clonotype was observed at least ten times. Its antigen is currently unknown. Trimming cost V 5 bases and J 4 bases, with 9 bases left between them. This CDR3 is 12 amino acids long. Germline loops: CDR1 DFQATT, CDR2 SNEGSKA (reference sequence). The TCR was taken from a man aged 30 to 45 with Graves' ophthalmopathy. The specimen was blood. This chain uses TRBV20-1 with TRBJ2-1; D is undetermined. DNA of the CDR3: TGCAGTGCTCCTAGAAGGTACAATGAGCAGTTCTTC. Amino acid sequence: CSAPRRYNEQFF.